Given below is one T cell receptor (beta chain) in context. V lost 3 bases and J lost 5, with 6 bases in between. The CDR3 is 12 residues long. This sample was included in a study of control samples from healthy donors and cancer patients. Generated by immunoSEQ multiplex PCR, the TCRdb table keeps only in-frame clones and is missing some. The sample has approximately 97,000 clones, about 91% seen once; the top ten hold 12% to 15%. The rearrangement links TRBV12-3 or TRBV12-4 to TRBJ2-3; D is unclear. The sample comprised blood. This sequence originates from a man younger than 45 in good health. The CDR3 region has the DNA TGTGCCAGCAGTTTTGCCAGAGATACGCAGTATTTT. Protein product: CASSFARDTQYF.